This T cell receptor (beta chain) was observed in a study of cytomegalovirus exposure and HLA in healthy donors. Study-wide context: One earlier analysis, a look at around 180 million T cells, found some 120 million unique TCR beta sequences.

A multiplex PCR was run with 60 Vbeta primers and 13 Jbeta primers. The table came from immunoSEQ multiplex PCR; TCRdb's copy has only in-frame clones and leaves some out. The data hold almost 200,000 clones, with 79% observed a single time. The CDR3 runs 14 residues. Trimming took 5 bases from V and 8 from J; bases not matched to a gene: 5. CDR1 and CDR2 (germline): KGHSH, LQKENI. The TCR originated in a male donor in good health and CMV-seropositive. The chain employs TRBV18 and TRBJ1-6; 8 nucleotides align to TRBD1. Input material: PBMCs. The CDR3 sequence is CASSERTGYSPLHF. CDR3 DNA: TGTGCCAGCTCAGAAAGGACAGGGTATTCACCCCTCCACTTT.